This record covers a single T cell receptor beta chain. This entry belongs to a study of blood T cell repertoires in COVID-19. Across the whole study: Nucleic acid was either cDNA or gDNA, and it came from T cells, B-cell-depleted T cells, or PBMCs.

As originally analysed: Estimates of nucleated cell counts were drawn from the amplification of reference gene primers. Clones were sequenced by immunoSEQ multiplex PCR, and TCRdb holds only the in-frame ones, with some missing. V, J and clone size are taken as reported in that table, and D and trimming were inferred from the DNA itself. The sample records a few hundred thousand clones, 75% to 90% being singletons. Germline-derived CDR1 and CDR2 are LNHDA and SQIVND (reference sequence). CDR3 size: 15 residues. V was clipped by 2 bases and J by 5 bases; unmatched bases: 8. The clonotype originates from a man aged 18 to 29 who had recovered from COVID-19. The sequenced material came from PBMCs or T cells enriched from blood (not recorded which). The V call is TRBV19, the J call TRBJ1-2; TRBD1 aligns across 7 bases. The DNA for the CDR3 is TGTGCCAGTAGTATACCCCGGACAGGATCTTATGGCTACACCTTC. It specifies CASSIPRTGSYGYTF.